This TCR beta chain was found in a study of blood T cell repertoires in COVID-19. Across the whole study: Acute and convalescent COVID-19 specimens originated in the United States, Italy and Spain. T cells, B-cell-depleted T cells, or PBMCs supplied cDNA or gDNA.

V lost 5 bases to trimming and J lost 1 base, with 17 bases between them. The CDR3 spans 16 residues. CDR1 and CDR2 (germline): SGHTA, FQGNSA. Using immunoSEQ multiplex PCR, the repertoire was profiled, and TCRdb retains in-frame clones only, with some absent. The sample comprises about 240,000 clones, about 79% of which are singletons, and roughly a tenth rests with the top ten. The chain couples TRBV7-2 to TRBJ1-1; the D gene is possibly TRBD1 (5 bases). The material sequenced was peripheral blood. The TCR sequence derives from an elderly woman with acute or convalescent COVID-19. CDR3 DNA: TGTGCCAGCAGCGCGGGGGAGGGGCGGAGGAACACTGAAGCTTTCTTT. This codes for CASSAGEGRRNTEAFF.